Each of the 15 T cell receptor beta chains below was sequenced from the same sample in a study of CXCR3-negative and CXCR3-positive naive CD8 T cells. Notes on the study in general: CXCR3-positive naive cells carried more hydrophobic TRB CDR3s than CXCR3-negative ones.

No antigen has been assigned to these receptors. UMI-labeled 5' RACE yielded the TRB cDNA libraries. TCRdb reprocessed the 5' RACE reads, keeping one entry per CDR3 protein, no DNA. This sample's table has nearly 7,000 distinct CDR3 sequences. Material for sequencing was naive CXCR3+ CD8+ T cells from blood. Sample subset: CD45RO-CCR7+CD27+CD95- naive CD8+ T cells expressing CXCR3 (TNR3+). Source of these receptors: a human donor in good health. Some clones in this sample may be carry-over from other donors' samples.

This clonotype is identified as medium-sized (0.01 to 0.1%) from frequency. This chain links TRBV13 with TRBJ1-1. CDR1 and CDR2 (germline): PRHDT, FYEKMQ (reference sequence). The CDR3 spans 13 residues. CDR3 in amino acids: CASSPSGLSEAFF. Based on the CDR3 plus reference TRBV13 and TRBJ1-1, the full variable domain is AAGVIQSPRHLIKEKRETATLKCYPIPRHDTVYWYQQGPGQDPQFLISFYEKMQSDKGSIPDRFSAQQFSDYHSELNMSSLELGDSALYFCASSPSGLSEAFFGQGTRLTVV.

The J gene is TRBJ2-1, the V gene TRBV4-1; without DNA, the TCRdb call of TRBD1 cannot be checked. The CDR3 covers 16 residues. CDR1 and CDR2 from the germline V gene are MGHRA and YSYEKL. The CDR3 loop is CASSQGYGGTYNEQFF.

The CDR3 sequence is CASSLGGVNSYNEQFF. The chain links TRBV7-9 to TRBJ2-1. In germline, CDR1 is SEHNR, CDR2 FQNEAQ (reference sequence). The CDR3 covers 16 residues.

This chain links TRBV27 with TRBJ2-7; the TCRdb call, TRBD1, lacks DNA for checking. Germline loops: CDR1 MNHEY, CDR2 SMNVEV (reference sequence). The length of the CDR3 is 16 residues. Here the CDR3 reads CASSPRGTVGIYEQYF.

Its frequency marks this clonotype as medium-sized. V gene TRBV29-1 combines with J gene TRBJ1-2; as DNA is missing, the TRBD1 call by TCRdb cannot be tested. CDR1 is SQVTM and CDR2 is ANQGSEA in the germline V gene. The CDR3 is made up of 14 amino acids. The CDR3 here is CSALGQGIHYGYTF.

This chain joins TRBV20-1 and TRBJ2-1; TCRdb's D gene call, TRBD2, goes unchecked for lack of DNA. CDR3 length: 15 residues. Germline V gene lookup returns CDR1 DFQATT and CDR2 SNEGSKA (reference sequence). The CDR3 loop is CSAPFFWGVDNEQFF.

This clonotype is labeled medium-sized based on frequency. The chain joins TRBV20-1 to TRBJ2-5. Germline V CDR1 and CDR2: DFQATT, SNEGSKA (reference sequence). CDR3 length: 14 residues. This CDR3 reads CSARDGESGVTQYF.

The chain has TRBV20-1 and TRBJ2-7; TCRdb gives TRBD1 as the D gene, but with no DNA this cannot be confirmed. Per the germline V gene, CDR1 is DFQATT and CDR2 is SNEGSKA (reference sequence). The CDR3 is 16 residues long. The CDR3 loop reads CSARDLTPGQGSVQYF.

By frequency, this clonotype registers medium-sized. The chain uses TRBV20-1 and TRBJ1-3; TCRdb names TRBD1, which stays unverified in the absence of DNA. Looked up from germline, CDR1 is DFQATT and CDR2 is SNEGSKA (reference sequence). CDR3 length: 14 amino acids. Here the CDR3 reads CSAQGTSSGNTIYF.

Frequency places this clonotype as medium-sized. The rearrangement joins TRBV10-3 to TRBJ2-1. The germline gives CDR1 ENHRY, CDR2 SYGVKD. The CDR3 has 14 amino acids. CDR3 residues: CAINSRSSYNEQFF.

The V gene is TRBV28, the J gene TRBJ2-3; the D gene TCRdb calls, TRBD1, cannot be checked with no DNA. The CDR3 is 13 residues long. Germline CDR1 reads MDHEN; CDR2 reads SYDVKM. This CDR3 is CASSPPGRDTQYF.

The chain is built from TRBV19 and TRBJ1-1; TCRdb selects TRBD1, and the lack of DNA leaves this call unchecked. The germline gives CDR1 LNHDA, CDR2 SQIVND (reference sequence). This CDR3 contains 14 residues. The chain's CDR3 is CASSMGAKYTEAFF.

The rearrangement joins TRBV29-1 to TRBJ2-1. The V gene's germline CDR1 is SQVTM and CDR2 ANQGSEA. The CDR3 runs to 14 residues. CDR3 protein: CSVVGRGSYNEQFF.

The rearrangement joins TRBV20-1 to TRBJ2-1. The CDR3 has 14 amino acids. Per the germline V gene, CDR1 is DFQATT and CDR2 is SNEGSKA (reference sequence). CDR3 amino acids: CSARGLVSYNEQFF.

The CDR3 is CASRNALSSYNEQFF. The V call is TRBV28, the J call TRBJ2-1. From germline, CDR1 is MDHEN and CDR2 SYDVKM. The CDR3 runs to 15 residues.